One sample yielded the 28 T cell receptor beta chains listed below, sequenced in a study of T-cell reconstitution after alpha-beta-depleted transplantation in children. Unique molecular identifiers tagged the TCRbeta library. TCRdb re-analysed the PCR reads in MiXCR, keeping a single row per CDR3 protein. The repertoire holds some 200,000 distinct CDR3 sequences, 6.3% seen once, with 4.5% in the top ten. Sequencing was performed on PBMCs, taken before TCRalphabeta/CD19-depleted stem cell transplant. The receptor source for this set is a girl in the first two years of life with combined immunodeficiency, due to receive a stem cell transplant.

This clonotype has only one observation. This may arise from a read error, as a much more abundant clone is one base away. The chain carries TRBV25-1 and TRBJ2-1; the D is unclear. V was clipped by 0 bases and J by 0 bases, with 15 bases between them. Germline CDR1 MGHDK, CDR2 SYGVNS. The CDR3 length is 18 residues. The CDR3: CASSEYYNSWGSYNEQFF. In DNA form, the CDR3 reads TGTGCCAGCAGTGAATATTACAATAGTTGGGGCTCCTACAATGAGCAGTTCTTC.

This clonotype came up many times. V and J are TRBV9 and TRBJ2-7, with a tentative D call TRBD2 (5 bases). Germline V gene data show CDR1 as SGDLS and CDR2 as YYNGEE. Trimming removed 2 bases at V and 2 bases at J, with 14 bases between. The CDR3 spans 15 residues. The CDR3 loop is CASSVSPGSTYEQYF. CDR3 nucleotide sequence: TGTGCCAGCAGCGTCTCACCGGGAAGTACCTACGAGCAGTACTTC.

This clonotype was observed at least ten times. The chain has TRBV21-1 and TRBJ2-7; TRBD2 is taken as the D call from the table, unchecked against the DNA. TRBV21-1 is a documented pseudogene. CDR3 length: 12 amino acids. CDR3 loop: CASSPLPYEQYF. CDR3 sequence (DNA): TGTGCCAGCAGCCCCCTCCCTTACGAGCAGTACTTC.

The chain employs TRBV2 and TRBJ2-7; 7 bases are shared with TRBD2. Losses at the gene ends were 2 bases for V and 1 base for J; bases not matched to a gene: 5. The CDR3 contains 15 residues. Germline CDR1 reads SNHLY; CDR2 reads FYNNEI. This chain's CDR3 is CASSESGEASYEQYF. CDR3 nucleotides: TGTGCCAGCAGTGAAAGCGGGGAGGCATCCTACGAGCAGTACTTC.

The chain joins TRBV6-1 to TRBJ1-5; perhaps TRBD1 as D (5 bases). Germline V gene sequence: CDR1 MNHNS, CDR2 SASEGT. V gave up 4 bases and J gave up 4 bases, with 14 bases separating them. The CDR3 has 15 amino acids. The CDR3 is CASSVDISLNQPQHF. The CDR3 DNA sequence: TGTGCCAGCAGTGTGGACATCAGTCTTAATCAGCCCCAGCATTTT.

The V call is TRBV5-4, the J call TRBJ2-5; the D gene is possibly TRBD1 (6 bases). This CDR3 is built from 14 residues. V was cut by 4 bases and J by 4 bases, with 14 bases left in between. Germline CDR1 and CDR2: SGHNT and YYREEE (reference sequence). Written as DNA, the CDR3 is TGTGCCAGCAGCCTACAGGGATGGGGAGAGACCCAGTACTTC. It encodes CASSLQGWGETQYF.

In regard to this clonotype: This may stem from a read error, because a much larger clone lies one nucleotide away. The chain carries TRBV4-2 and TRBJ1-6, with D perhaps matching TRBD1 (6 bases). Germline lookup yields CDR1 LGHNA and CDR2 YNFKEQ. This CDR3 is built from 19 residues. The CDR3, as DNA: TGTGCCAGCAGCCAAGATCCACCGCAGACAGGTGTTCCGACCTCACGCCTCCACTTT. Translating gives CASSQDPPQTGVPTSRLHF.

This clonotype occurred a few times. This chain links TRBV7-6 with TRBJ1-1; D is possibly TRBD1 (6 bases). The CDR3 spans 14 residues. V was shortened by 0 bases and J by 6 bases, with 11 bases between the two germline ends. Looked up from germline, CDR1 is SGHVS and CDR2 is FNYEAQ. The CDR3 DNA follows: TGTGCCAGCAGCTTAGCGCCGGGGGCATCTGAAGCTTTCTTT. This translates into CASSLAPGASEAFF.

The sample holds many counts of this clonotype. The V call is TRBV28, the J call TRBJ2-6; D not resolved. V lost 1 base, J lost 4 bases, and 8 bases lay in between. CDR1 MDHEN and CDR2 SYDVKM come from the germline V gene. The CDR3 has 15 amino acids. The CDR3 sequence: CASSLLRYGANVLTF. Written as DNA, the CDR3 is TGTGCCAGCAGTTTATTGAGGTACGGGGCCAACGTCCTGACTTTC.

In its sample, this clonotype was seen many times. The chain joins TRBV29-1 to TRBJ2-7, with D perhaps TRBD1 (6 bases). V shed 6 bases and J shed 3 bases, with 21 bases lying between them. This CDR3 is built from 15 residues. Germline lookup yields CDR1 SQVTM and CDR2 ANQGSEA. DNA for the CDR3: TGCAGCGTAATAGACCCGGACAGCTGGAACTACGAGCAGTACTTC. It codes for CSVIDPDSWNYEQYF.

This clonotype has only a few counts. The chain carries TRBV5-1 and TRBJ2-7, with D maybe TRBD1 (5 bases). This CDR3 contains 18 residues. V lost 0 bases to trimming and J lost 3 bases, with 22 bases between them. Germline V lookup: CDR1 SGHRS, CDR2 YFSETQ. The CDR3 DNA follows: TGCGCCAGCAGCTTGGCCGGAGCGAGCGACAGACATATCTACGAGCAGTACTTC. Protein sequence: CASSLAGASDRHIYEQYF.

In this sample, this clonotype turned up many times. The gene calls are TRBV5-8 and TRBJ2-7; D gene uncertain. The V and J ends lost 5 bases and 4 bases respectively, with 10 bases between them. Germline-derived CDR1 and CDR2 are SGHTS and YDEGEE. CDR3 size: 12 residues. Here the CDR3 reads CASRTDRYEQYF. CDR3 nucleotides: TGTGCCAGCAGGACCGACCGTTACGAGCAGTACTTC.

Many counts were recorded for this clonotype. The chain recombines TRBV7-3 with TRBJ2-1; possibly TRBD1 for D (6 bases). Germline CDR1 is SGHTA and CDR2 is FQGTGA. Trimming pared 1 base from V and 5 bases from J, leaving 9 bases between. The CDR3 consists of 14 residues. The CDR3 sequence is CASSLIGQHNEQFF. CDR3 nucleotide sequence: TGTGCCAGCAGCTTAATCGGACAGCACAATGAGCAGTTCTTC.

This clonotype has just a few counts. V and J are TRBV7-9 and TRBJ2-1; a weak D match, TRBD1 (6 bases). The CDR3 extends over 15 amino acids. Germline lookup yields CDR1 SEHNR and CDR2 FQNEAQ (reference sequence). Trimming left V 5 bases short and J 6 bases short, with 17 bases between. As DNA, the CDR3 is TGTGCCAGCAGCGCCCCCGAGACAGGTCCCAATGAGCAGTTCTTC. Its translation: CASSAPETGPNEQFF. The variable domain in full, completed from reference TRBV7-9 and TRBJ2-1, reads DTGVSQNPRHKITKRGQNVTFRCDPISEHNRLYWYRQTLGQGPEFLTYFQNEAQLEKSRLLSDRFSAERPKGSFSTLEIQRTEQGDSAMYLCASSAPETGPNEQFFGPGTRLTVL.

This clonotype showed up many times. The chain uses TRBV5-6 and TRBJ2-5; D unresolved. Trimming stripped 1 base from V and 5 bases from J, with 12 bases between. CDR1 is SGHDT, CDR2 YYEEEE, per germline. CDR3 length: 14 amino acids. CDR3 amino acids: CASSLTLGWETQYF. CDR3 nucleotide sequence: TGTGCCAGCAGCTTGACATTGGGGTGGGAGACCCAGTACTTC.

This clonotype was observed at least ten times. V is TRBV10-3 and J is TRBJ1-2, with 7 bases fitting TRBD1. With V trimmed by 4 bases and J by 3 bases, 14 bases remained unmatched. This CDR3 region has 17 residues. The V gene's germline CDR1 is ENHRY and CDR2 SYGVKD. This chain's CDR3 is CAISVRGQPGVDYGYTF. CDR3 coding DNA: TGTGCCATCAGTGTAAGGGGGCAGCCAGGAGTCGACTATGGCTACACCTTC.

This clonotype was counted at least ten times. This rearrangement joins TRBV6-2 or TRBV6-3 to TRBJ2-1, with D uncertain. The V and J ends lost 1 base and 6 bases respectively, with 7 bases between them. This CDR3 has 13 residues. Germline CDR1 reads MNHEY; CDR2 reads SVGEGT. CDR3 DNA: TGTGCCAGCAGTTACTACTGGACCAATGAGCAGTTCTTC. It specifies CASSYYWTNEQFF.

This clonotype was seen at least ten times. The rearrangement joins TRBV16 to TRBJ2-5, with a tentative D call TRBD1 (6 bases). Germline V gene sequence: CDR1 KGHSY, CDR2 FQNENV. This CDR3 has 16 residues. With 2 bases removed from V and 1 base from J, the gap between germline ends came to 14 bases. Written as DNA, the CDR3 is TGTGCCAGCAGCCAAGGGGGCAACCGCCTCCAAGAGACCCAGTACTTC. It encodes CASSQGGNRLQETQYF.

This clonotype was recorded at least ten times. V and J are TRBV7-6 and TRBJ2-1; TRBD2 matches at 11 bases. Per germline, CDR1 SGHVS and CDR2 FNYEAQ. Germline trimming cut 3 bases from V and 6 bases from J; bases unmatched to any gene: 4. This CDR3 has 15 amino acids. The CDR3 DNA is TGTGCCAGCAGCTTTCTAGCGGGAGGTGGCAATGAGCAGTTCTTC. Its translation: CASSFLAGGGNEQFF.

Ten or more counts support this clonotype. The J gene is TRBJ2-7, the V gene TRBV7-9; 10 bases fit TRBD1. Looked up from germline, CDR1 is SEHNR and CDR2 is FQNEAQ (reference sequence). This CDR3 contains 15 residues. V lost 3 bases, J lost 4 bases, and 6 bases stayed unmatched. CDR3 DNA: TGTGCCAGCAGCTTCGGGGGACAGGGGCGATACGAGCAGTACTTC. As protein: CASSFGGQGRYEQYF.

This clonotype was counted at least ten times. The gene calls are TRBV11-1 and TRBJ1-6, with TRBD1 as a possible D gene (5 bases). Germline V gene lookup returns CDR1 SGHAT and CDR2 FQDESV (reference sequence). This CDR3 spans 14 amino acids. The V gene lost 1 base and the J gene lost 10 bases, with 11 bases spanning the gap. The CDR3 region has the DNA TGTGCCAGCAGCTTAGGGACATCAAGATCACCCCTCCACTTT. This codes for CASSLGTSRSPLHF. The whole variable domain, remainder taken from reference TRBV11-1 and TRBJ1-6, is EAEVAQSPRYKITEKSQAVAFWCDPISGHATLYWYRQILGQGPELLVQFQDESVVDDSQLPKDRFSAERLKGVDSTLKIQPAELGDSAMYLCASSLGTSRSPLHFGNGTRLTVT.

This clonotype was picked up many times. This chain links TRBV7-2 with TRBJ2-2; D gene uncertain. The CDR3 runs to 15 residues. Per germline, CDR1 SGHTA and CDR2 FQGNSA. The germline V and J ends were trimmed by 0 bases and 0 bases, with 5 bases remaining between them. The CDR3 DNA sequence: TGTGCCAGCAGCTTAGCAGGGACGAACACCGGGGAGCTGTTTTTT. It translates to CASSLAGTNTGELFF.

This clonotype was found many times. V usage is TRBV7-8 and J usage is TRBJ2-1; TRBD2 matches at 9 bases. Germline CDR1 reads SGHVS; CDR2 reads FQNEAQ. The CDR3 runs to 15 residues. With V trimmed by 5 bases and J by 1 base, 3 bases remained unmatched. As DNA, the CDR3 is TGTGCCAGCAGCCAACTAGCGGGTTCCTACAATGAGCAGTTCTTC. Protein product: CASSQLAGSYNEQFF.

This clonotype was seen repeatedly, ten times or more. The chain couples TRBV28 to TRBJ2-1, with a weak D call TRBD1 (5 bases). The V gene's germline CDR1 is MDHEN and CDR2 SYDVKM. Trimming took 5 bases from V and 3 from J, leaving 17 bases between them. CDR3 length: 16 residues. The CDR3: CASSTLRDSFYNEQFF. The CDR3 coding sequence is TGTGCCAGCAGTACCCTACGAGACAGTTTCTACAATGAGCAGTTCTTC.

This clonotype was picked up many times. The rearrangement joins TRBV5-5 to TRBJ2-7, with D unresolved. The germline V gene has CDR1 SGHKS and CDR2 YYEKEE (reference sequence). This CDR3 has 11 amino acids. V dropped 0 bases and J dropped 7 bases, with 5 bases sitting between them. CDR3 sequence reads: CASSLVVEQYF. The CDR3 DNA reads TGTGCCAGCAGCTTGGTTGTAGAGCAGTACTTC. Filled out from reference TRBV5-5 and TRBJ2-7, the complete variable domain reads DAGVTQSPTHLIKTRGQQVTLRCSPISGHKSVSWYQQVLGQGPQFIFQYYEKEERGRGNFPDRFSARQFPNYSSELNVNALLLGDSALYLCASSLVVEQYFGPGTRLTVT.

This clonotype showed up many times. V and J are TRBV9 and TRBJ2-3; D ambiguous. CDR3 size: 16 residues. The V gene lost 0 bases and the J gene lost 2 bases, with 13 bases spanning the gap. CDR1 and CDR2 (germline): SGDLS, YYNGEE. The CDR3 region is CASSVATTISTDTQYF. CDR3 in DNA: TGTGCCAGCAGCGTAGCTACGACGATCTCCACAGATACGCAGTATTTT.

This clonotype was detected ten times or more. The chain recombines TRBV3-1 with TRBJ2-5, with 10 bases aligning to TRBD2. The CDR3 consists of 18 residues. The junction had 11 bases not matched to a gene; V was cut back by 4 bases and J by 0 bases. CDR1 and CDR2 (germline): LGHDT, YNNKEL (reference sequence). The CDR3 protein is CASSPSPWTSGDQETQYF. CDR3 nucleotide sequence: TGTGCCAGCAGCCCTAGCCCCTGGACTAGCGGAGACCAAGAGACCCAGTACTTC.

This sequence joins TRBV12-3 or TRBV12-4 and TRBJ2-1; no definite D call. This CDR3 is 13 amino acids long. The V and J ends lost 7 bases and 10 bases respectively, with 17 bases between them. CDR3 sequence (DNA): TGTGCCAGCATATCCAGATTTGTGGGGGAGCAGTTCTTC. This translates into CASISRFVGEQFF.